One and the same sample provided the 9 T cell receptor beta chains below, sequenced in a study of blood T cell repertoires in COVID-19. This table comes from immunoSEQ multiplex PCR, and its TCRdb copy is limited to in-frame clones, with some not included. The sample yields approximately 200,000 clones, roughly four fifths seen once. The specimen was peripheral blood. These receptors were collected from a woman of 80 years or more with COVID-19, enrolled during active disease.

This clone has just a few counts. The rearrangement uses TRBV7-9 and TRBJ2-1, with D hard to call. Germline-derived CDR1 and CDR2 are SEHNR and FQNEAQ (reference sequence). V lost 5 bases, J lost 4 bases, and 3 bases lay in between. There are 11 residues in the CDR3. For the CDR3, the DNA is TGTGCCAGCAGCCCTTACAATGAGCAGTTCTTC. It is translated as CASSPYNEQFF.

The CDR3 DNA sequence: TGTGCCAGCAGTGCAACTTATCAGGGGCGCAATCAGCCCCAGCATTTT. It specifies CASSATYQGRNQPQHF. The chain couples TRBV6-1 to TRBJ1-5; maybe TRBD1 (6 bases). Trimming left V 4 bases short and J 2 bases short, with 15 bases between. Germline loops: CDR1 MNHNS, CDR2 SASEGT. CDR3 length equals 16 residues.

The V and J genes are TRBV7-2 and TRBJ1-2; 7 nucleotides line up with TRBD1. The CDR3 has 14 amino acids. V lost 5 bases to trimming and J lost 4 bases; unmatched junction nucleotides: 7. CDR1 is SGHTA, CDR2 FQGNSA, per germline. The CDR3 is CASSPTTGLYGYTF. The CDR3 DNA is TGTGCCAGCAGCCCCACGACAGGGCTCTATGGCTACACCTTC.

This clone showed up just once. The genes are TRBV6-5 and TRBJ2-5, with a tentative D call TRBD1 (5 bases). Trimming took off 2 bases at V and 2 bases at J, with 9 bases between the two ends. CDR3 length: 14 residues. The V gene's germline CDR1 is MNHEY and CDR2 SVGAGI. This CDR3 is CASSYGARQETQYF. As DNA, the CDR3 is TGTGCCAGCAGTTACGGGGCACGTCAAGAGACCCAGTACTTC.

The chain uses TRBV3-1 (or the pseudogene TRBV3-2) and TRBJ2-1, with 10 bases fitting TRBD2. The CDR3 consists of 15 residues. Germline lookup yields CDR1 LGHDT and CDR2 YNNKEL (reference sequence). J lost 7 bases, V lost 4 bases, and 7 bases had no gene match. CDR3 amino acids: CASSPTSGVINEQFF. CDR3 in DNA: TGTGCCAGCAGCCCCACTAGCGGGGTAATAAATGAGCAGTTCTTC.

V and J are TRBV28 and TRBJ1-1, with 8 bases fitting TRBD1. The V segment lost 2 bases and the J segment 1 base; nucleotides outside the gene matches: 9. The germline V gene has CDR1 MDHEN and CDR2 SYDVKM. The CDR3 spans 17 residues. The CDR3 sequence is CASSLGPPGGGNTEAFF. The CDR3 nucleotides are TGTGCCAGCAGTTTAGGGCCACCAGGGGGCGGGAACACTGAAGCTTTCTTT.

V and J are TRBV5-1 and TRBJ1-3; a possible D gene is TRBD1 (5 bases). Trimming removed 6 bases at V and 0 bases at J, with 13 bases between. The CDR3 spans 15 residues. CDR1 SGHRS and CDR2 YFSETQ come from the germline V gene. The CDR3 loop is CASTEGALSGNTIYF. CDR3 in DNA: TGCGCCAGCACCGAAGGGGCCCTCTCTGGAAACACCATATATTTT.

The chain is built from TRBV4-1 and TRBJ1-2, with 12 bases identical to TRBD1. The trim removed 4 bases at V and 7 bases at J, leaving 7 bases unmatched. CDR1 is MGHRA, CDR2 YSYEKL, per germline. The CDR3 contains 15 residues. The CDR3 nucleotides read TGCGCCAGCAGCCCTGGGACAGGGGGCTTGGGTGGCTACACCTTC. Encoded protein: CASSPGTGGLGGYTF.

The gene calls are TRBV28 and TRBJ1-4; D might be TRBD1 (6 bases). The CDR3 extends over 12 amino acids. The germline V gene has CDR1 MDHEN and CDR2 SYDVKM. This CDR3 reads CALGGDNEKLFF. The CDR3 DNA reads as TGTGCTTTAGGGGGGGATAATGAAAAACTGTTTTTT.